The 21 T cell receptor beta chains given below trace back to one sample, sequenced in a study of beta chain features in type 1 diabetes. Sequencing targeted expressed TCRB transcripts, as all isolated RNA had been reverse transcribed. Clones were sequenced by immunoSEQ multiplex PCR, and TCRdb holds only the in-frame ones, with some missing. The sample gives around 500,000 clones, around 10% of which show up once; 0.035% to 0.05% is in the top ten. Sequencing used naive CD4+ T cells from blood. The receptors stem from a young woman in good health.

The CDR3 DNA reads as TGTGCCAGCAGCCGCAGGGCGTCCAGCACAGATACGCAGTATTTT. Its protein product is CASSRRASSTDTQYF. The chain uses TRBV7-9 and TRBJ2-3; perhaps TRBD1 as D (5 bases). Germline CDR1 and CDR2: SEHNR and FQNEAQ (reference sequence). V dropped 5 bases and J dropped 0 bases, with 12 bases sitting between them. The CDR3 spans 15 residues.

This rearrangement joins TRBV18 to TRBJ2-7; D possibly corresponds to TRBD1 (6 bases). The CDR3 is 15 residues long. CDR1 KGHSH and CDR2 LQKENI come from the germline V gene. The V end lost 4 bases, the J end lost 3 bases, and 16 bases lay between the germline ends. The chain's CDR3 is CASSLYQGPNYEQYV. CDR3 nucleotide sequence: TGTGCCAGCTCACTTTACCAGGGGCCCAACTACGAGCAGTACGTC.

The rearrangement joins TRBV7-2 to TRBJ2-2, with 9 nucleotides matching TRBD1. CDR3 length: 16 residues. From germline, CDR1 is SGHTA and CDR2 FQGNSA. V lost 4 bases, J lost 6 bases, and 9 bases stayed unmatched. The CDR3 DNA reads as TGTGCCAGCAGCTACACCGGGACAGGGAATGCCGGGGAGCTGTTTTTT. Translated: CASSYTGTGNAGELFF. Complete variable domain (other parts from reference TRBV7-2 and TRBJ2-2): GAGVSQSPSNKVTEKGKDVELRCDPISGHTALYWYRQSLGQGLEFLIYFQGNSAPDKSGLPSDRFSAERTGGSVSTLTIQRTQQEDSAVYLCASSYTGTGNAGELFFGEGSRLTVL.

A single count supports this clone. The chain uses TRBV7-2 and TRBJ1-5; no clear D. Germline CDR1 is SGHTA and CDR2 is FQGNSA. V shed 4 bases and J shed 11 bases, with 12 bases lying between them. This CDR3 contains 12 residues. The CDR3 region is CASSSPLGAQHF. The CDR3 nucleotides read TGTGCCAGCAGCTCTCCTCTTGGGGCCCAGCATTTT. Variable domain in full (rest from reference TRBV7-2 and TRBJ1-5): GAGVSQSPSNKVTEKGKDVELRCDPISGHTALYWYRQSLGQGLEFLIYFQGNSAPDKSGLPSDRFSAERTGGSVSTLTIQRTQQEDSAVYLCASSSPLGAQHFGDGTRLSIL.

This clone was seen a few times. The chain joins TRBV7-8 to TRBJ2-5; D call uncertain. CDR3 size: 11 residues. Trimming shortened V by 6 bases and J by 3 bases, and 5 bases separated the two germline ends. Germline assignment: CDR1 SGHVS and CDR2 FQNEAQ. The CDR3: CASSYKETQYF. As DNA, the CDR3 is TGTGCCAGCAGTTATAAAGAGACCCAGTACTTC.

This clone was seen a few times. The sample holds other DNA sequences that translate to the same CDR3. The chain employs TRBV7-2 and TRBJ1-1; D might be TRBD1 (5 bases). Per germline, CDR1 SGHTA and CDR2 FQGNSA. The CDR3 totals 12 residues. V lost 0 bases to trimming and J lost 6 bases, with 5 bases between them. This CDR3 reads CASSLAGAEAFF. DNA of the CDR3: TGTGCCAGCAGCTTAGCAGGGGCTGAAGCTTTCTTT. Complete variable domain (other parts from reference TRBV7-2 and TRBJ1-1): GAGVSQSPSNKVTEKGKDVELRCDPISGHTALYWYRQSLGQGLEFLIYFQGNSAPDKSGLPSDRFSAERTGGSVSTLTIQRTQQEDSAVYLCASSLAGAEAFFGQGTRLTVV.

The chain links TRBV5-6 to TRBJ2-2; 8 nucleotides agree with TRBD1. The CDR3 length is 15 residues. The V segment lost 3 bases and the J segment 2 bases; nucleotides outside the gene matches: 3. Per the germline V gene, CDR1 is SGHDT and CDR2 is YYEEEE. The CDR3 bases are TGTGCCAGCAGCTCCGACAGGGGTAACACCGGGGAGCTGTTTTTT. Translated: CASSSDRGNTGELFF.

The rearrangement joins TRBV23-1 to TRBJ2-4; the D gene is possibly TRBD1 (6 bases). TRBV23-1 is marked as an open reading frame, function uncertain. V was shortened by 6 bases and J by 0 bases, with 18 bases between the two germline ends. This CDR3 spans 17 amino acids. This CDR3 is CASRSSKGDLAKNIQYF. The CDR3 DNA sequence: TGCGCCAGCAGGTCTAGTAAGGGGGATCTAGCCAAAAACATTCAGTACTTC.

The V gene is TRBV6-6, the J gene TRBJ1-6, with a tentative D call TRBD1 (5 bases). Germline loops: CDR1 MNHNY, CDR2 SVGAGI (reference sequence). The V gene lost 6 bases and the J gene lost 6 bases, with 6 bases spanning the gap. The CDR3 sequence is 12 residues long. The CDR3 loop is CASSRVNSPLHF. In DNA, the CDR3 is TGTGCCAGCAGCAGGGTTAATTCACCCCTCCACTTT.

This clone was observed a few times. In the same sample, other DNA sequences code for this CDR3. The chain recombines TRBV30 with TRBJ2-5, with no clear D. This CDR3 is 14 amino acids long. The V end lost 1 base, the J end lost 2 bases, and 11 bases lay between the germline ends. CDR1 and CDR2 from the germline V gene are GTSNPN and SVGIG (reference sequence). The CDR3 DNA sequence: TGTGCCTGGAGTGCTCGTTGGTCGCAAGAGACCCAGTACTTC. It encodes CAWSARWSQETQYF.

This clone has a handful of counts. The V call is TRBV29-1, the J call TRBJ1-1; D is unresolved. The CDR3 is 13 residues long. Germline V gene lookup returns CDR1 SQVTM and CDR2 ANQGSEA. Deletions cut 4 bases from V and 2 bases from J, with 11 bases between. The chain's CDR3 is CSVARIGNTEAFF. DNA for the CDR3: TGCAGCGTTGCTAGGATAGGTAACACTGAAGCTTTCTTT. The full variable domain, completed using reference TRBV29-1 and TRBJ1-1, is SAVISQKPSRDICQRGTSLTIQCQVDSQVTMMFWYRQQPGQSLTLIATANQGSEATYESGFVIDKFPISRPNLTFSTLTVSNMSPEDSSIYLCSVARIGNTEAFFGQGTRLTVV.

This clone turned up a few times. The CDR3 sequence: CASSDRAGNIQYF. CDR3 in DNA: TGTGCCAGCAGCGACAGGGCCGGAAACATTCAGTACTTC. The rearrangement links TRBV5-5 to TRBJ2-4, with 7 bases matching TRBD1. Germline CDR1 SGHKS, CDR2 YYEKEE (reference sequence). CDR3 length: 13 residues. V lost 4 bases and J lost 6; bases outside the gene matches: 4.

The V and J genes are TRBV28 and TRBJ2-5; TRBD1 matches at 7 bases. There are 13 residues in the CDR3. CDR1 is MDHEN, CDR2 SYDVKM, per germline. With 8 bases clipped from V and 4 bases from J, the junction kept 7 bases outside the gene matches. CDR3: CASEVQGRETQYF. DNA of the CDR3: TGTGCCAGCGAAGTACAGGGGAGAGAGACCCAGTACTTC.

The chain joins TRBV30 to TRBJ2-7, with a tentative D call TRBD2 (5 bases). This CDR3 has 13 amino acids. Per germline, CDR1 GTSNPN and CDR2 SVGIG (reference sequence). V gave up 3 bases and J gave up 3 bases, with 12 bases separating them. This CDR3 reads CAWRMVGLYEQYF. The CDR3 nucleotides read TGTGCCTGGAGAATGGTAGGACTCTACGAGCAGTACTTC.

The table lists this clone with a few counts. This sequence joins TRBV5-4 and TRBJ2-3, with D hard to call. This CDR3 is 13 amino acids long. Deletions cut 1 base from V and 2 bases from J, with 5 bases between. The germline V gene encodes CDR1 SGHNT and CDR2 YYREEE (reference sequence). The CDR3 coding sequence is TGTGCCAGCAGCTTGCAGGACACAGATACGCAGTATTTT. Protein sequence: CASSLQDTDTQYF.

In the case of this clone: Different DNA sequences within this sample yield the same CDR3. CDR3 loop: CSVSSERGQPQHF. The CDR3 DNA follows: TGCAGCGTTAGTTCTGAGCGTGGGCAGCCCCAGCATTTT. The chain links TRBV29-1 to TRBJ1-5; D unresolved. V was cut by 5 bases and J by 7 bases, with 15 bases left in between. This CDR3 spans 13 amino acids. Germline CDR1 and CDR2: SQVTM and ANQGSEA.

This rearrangement joins TRBV28 to TRBJ1-5; weak D call: TRBD1 (5 bases). Trimming stripped 6 bases from V and 1 base from J, with 16 bases between. Germline V lookup: CDR1 MDHEN, CDR2 SYDVKM. This CDR3 spans 16 amino acids. The CDR3 here is CASSRQGTLSNQPQHF. CDR3 DNA: TGTGCCAGCAGCCGACAAGGGACGTTGAGCAATCAGCCCCAGCATTTT.

This clone was found a few times. The rearrangement links TRBV9 to TRBJ2-1; TRBD1 matches at 9 bases. The CDR3 covers 16 residues. From germline, CDR1 is SGDLS and CDR2 YYNGEE. The V and J ends lost 2 bases and 0 bases, in that order; junction bases with no gene match: 3. CDR3 sequence: CASSVGQGSSYNEQFF. CDR3 nucleotides: TGTGCCAGCAGCGTTGGACAGGGGAGCTCCTACAATGAGCAGTTCTTC.

This clone was detected a few times. The rearrangement joins TRBV5-1 to TRBJ1-1; the D is unclear. CDR3 length equals 12 residues. V shed 2 bases and J shed 5 bases, with 7 bases lying between them. The germline gives CDR1 SGHRS, CDR2 YFSETQ. The CDR3 reads CASSFRGTEAFF. CDR3 in DNA: TGCGCCAGCAGCTTTCGTGGGACTGAAGCTTTCTTT.

This clone has more than one count but fewer than ten. The chain joins TRBV7-9 to TRBJ2-7; D is unresolved. Per germline, CDR1 SEHNR and CDR2 FQNEAQ (reference sequence). V gave up 0 bases and J gave up 4 bases, with 7 bases separating them. The CDR3 sequence is 13 residues long. CDR3 protein: CASSLALGYEQYV. The CDR3, as DNA: TGTGCCAGCAGCTTAGCGCTCGGGTACGAGCAGTACGTC.

This clone has just a few counts. The J gene is TRBJ2-2, the V gene TRBV4-3, with D possibly being TRBD2 (6 bases). Germline CDR1 is LGHNA and CDR2 is YSLEER. V lost 1 base and J lost 7, with 10 bases in between. This CDR3 spans 14 amino acids. The CDR3 sequence is CASSQGWEDGELFF. Here the CDR3 DNA reads TGCGCCAGCAGCCAAGGTTGGGAGGACGGGGAGCTGTTTTTT.